These T cell receptor beta chains were read from a single sample in a study of blood T cell repertoires in COVID-19. Method: immunoSEQ multiplex PCR; TCRdb's copy keeps in-frame clones and lacks some. The sample contains 150,000 to 200,000 clones, over 80% of which appear only once. Sequenced material: peripheral blood. The receptors originated from an older woman who had recovered from COVID-19. The CDR3 runs from the conserved cysteine through the conserved F or W. The D gene is left open where the match is weak. Rows give clone size only sometimes, using once, few, many, or a class for an expanded clone.

V gene	J gene	clone size	D gene	CDR3 DNA	CDR3 protein
TRBV27	TRBJ2-2	NA	NA	TGTGCCAGCAGTTTGGCCAGGGCGAACACCGGGGAGCTGTTTTTT	CASSLARANTGELFF
TRBV5-1	TRBJ1-6	NA	TRBD1	TGCGCCAGCAGCTTATACGGGACAGGGATTGATTCACCCCTCCACTTT	CASSLYGTGIDSPLHF
TRBV5-1	TRBJ2-5	NA	NA	TGCGCCAGCAGTCCTGACCGGGTAGCCCAAGAGACCCAGTACTTC	CASSPDRVAQETQYF
TRBV18	TRBJ2-5	NA	NA	TGTGCCAGCTCACCTCGTGCCAGGGAAGAGACCCAGTACTTC	CASSPRAREETQYF
TRBV19	TRBJ2-3	NA	NA	TGTGCCAGTAACTCGGGTACAGATACGCAGTATTTT	CASNSGTDTQYF
TRBV20-1	TRBJ2-7	few	TRBD1	TGCAGTGCAAGTCCCGGGACAGCCAACTCCTACGAGCAGTACTTC	CSASPGTANSYEQYF
TRBV2	TRBJ1-6	NA	NA	TGTGCCAGCAGTGACCAGGGGTCCTATAATTCACCCCTCCACTTT	CASSDQGSYNSPLHF
TRBV15	TRBJ1-5	NA	NA	TGTGCCACCAGCAGTGGGGGAGCACAGGGTCGAAGCAATCAGCCCCAGCATTTT	CATSSGGAQGRSNQPQHF
TRBV19	TRBJ2-5	NA	TRBD2	TGTGCCAGTAGTCCCCTGGGGAGAGGGGAGGGCGAGACCCAGTACTTC	CASSPLGRGEGETQYF
TRBV27	TRBJ2-3	NA	TRBD2	TGTGCCAGCTCCCCCCAGCTAGCGGGGCCAGATACGCAGTATTTT	CASSPQLAGPDTQYF
TRBV3-1/TRBV3-2	TRBJ1-4	NA	NA	TGTGCCAGCAGCCAAGATGGGCGTCCAGGGTGGCGTAATGAAAAACTGTTTTTT	CASSQDGRPGWRNEKLFF
TRBV28	TRBJ2-5	few	TRBD1	TGTGCCAGCTCGGTACCCGGGACAGGGGCAGTGACCCAGTACTTC	CASSVPGTGAVTQYF
TRBV5-1	TRBJ2-2	NA	TRBD2	TGCGCCAGCAGCATAGGACTAGTCGCGAACACCGGGGAGCTGTTTTTT	CASSIGLVANTGELFF
TRBV6-1	TRBJ2-7	once	TRBD1	TGTGCCAGCAGTCGCCCGGCAGGGGGCTCCTACGAGCAGTACTTC	CASSRPAGGSYEQYF
TRBV18	TRBJ2-1	NA	TRBD1	TGTGCCAGCTCAACTGACAGGGGATACCCCTCCTACAATGAGCAGTTCTTC	CASSTDRGYPSYNEQFF
TRBV11-2	TRBJ2-3	NA	TRBD2	TGTGCCAGCAGCCGTCGGGCGGGGGGATTTACAGATACGCAGTATTTT	CASSRRAGGFTDTQYF
TRBV24-1	TRBJ1-2	NA	TRBD1	TGTGCCACCAGTTCAAACAGGGGTGACTATGGCTACACCTTC	CATSSNRGDYGYTF